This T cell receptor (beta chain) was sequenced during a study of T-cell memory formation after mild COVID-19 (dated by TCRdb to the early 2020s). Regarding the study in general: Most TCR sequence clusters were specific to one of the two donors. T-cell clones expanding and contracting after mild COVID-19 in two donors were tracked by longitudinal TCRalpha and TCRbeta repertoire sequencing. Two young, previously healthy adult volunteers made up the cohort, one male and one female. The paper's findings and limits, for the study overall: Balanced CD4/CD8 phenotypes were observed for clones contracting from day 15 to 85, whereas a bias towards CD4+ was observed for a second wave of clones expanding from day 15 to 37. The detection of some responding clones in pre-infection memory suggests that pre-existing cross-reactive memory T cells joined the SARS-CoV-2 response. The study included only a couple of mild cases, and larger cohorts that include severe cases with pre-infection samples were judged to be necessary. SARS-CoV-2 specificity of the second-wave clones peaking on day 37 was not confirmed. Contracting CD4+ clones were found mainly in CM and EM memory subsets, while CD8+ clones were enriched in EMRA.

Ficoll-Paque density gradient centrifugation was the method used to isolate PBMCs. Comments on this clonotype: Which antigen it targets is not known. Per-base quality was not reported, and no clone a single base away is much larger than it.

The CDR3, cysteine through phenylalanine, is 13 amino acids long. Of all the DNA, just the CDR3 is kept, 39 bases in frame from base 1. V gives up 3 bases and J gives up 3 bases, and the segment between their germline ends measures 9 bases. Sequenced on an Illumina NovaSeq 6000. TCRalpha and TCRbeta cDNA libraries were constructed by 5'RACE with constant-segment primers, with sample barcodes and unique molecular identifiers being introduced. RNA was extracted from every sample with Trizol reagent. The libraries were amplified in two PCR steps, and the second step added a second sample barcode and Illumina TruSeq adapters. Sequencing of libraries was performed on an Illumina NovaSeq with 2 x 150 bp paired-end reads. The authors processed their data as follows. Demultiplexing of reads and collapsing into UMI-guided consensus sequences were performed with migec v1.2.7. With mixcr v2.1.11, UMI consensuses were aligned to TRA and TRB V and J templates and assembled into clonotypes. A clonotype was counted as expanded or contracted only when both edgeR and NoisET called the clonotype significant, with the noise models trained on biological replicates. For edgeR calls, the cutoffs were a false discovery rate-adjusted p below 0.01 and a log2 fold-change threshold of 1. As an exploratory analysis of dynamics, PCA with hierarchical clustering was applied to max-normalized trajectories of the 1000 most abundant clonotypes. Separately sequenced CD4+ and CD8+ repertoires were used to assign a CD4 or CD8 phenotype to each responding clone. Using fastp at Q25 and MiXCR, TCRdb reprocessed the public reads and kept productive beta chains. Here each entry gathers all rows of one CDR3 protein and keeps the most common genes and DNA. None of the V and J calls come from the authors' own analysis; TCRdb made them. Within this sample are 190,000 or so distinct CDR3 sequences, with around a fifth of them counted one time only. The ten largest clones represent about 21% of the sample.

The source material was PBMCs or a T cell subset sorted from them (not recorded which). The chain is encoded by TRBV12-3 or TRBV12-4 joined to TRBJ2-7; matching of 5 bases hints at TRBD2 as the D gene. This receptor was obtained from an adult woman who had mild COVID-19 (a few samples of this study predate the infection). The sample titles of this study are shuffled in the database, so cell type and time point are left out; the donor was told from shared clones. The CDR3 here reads CASSFRGDYEQYF. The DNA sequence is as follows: TGTGCCAGCAGTTTTCGGGGAGACTACGAGCAGTACTTC.